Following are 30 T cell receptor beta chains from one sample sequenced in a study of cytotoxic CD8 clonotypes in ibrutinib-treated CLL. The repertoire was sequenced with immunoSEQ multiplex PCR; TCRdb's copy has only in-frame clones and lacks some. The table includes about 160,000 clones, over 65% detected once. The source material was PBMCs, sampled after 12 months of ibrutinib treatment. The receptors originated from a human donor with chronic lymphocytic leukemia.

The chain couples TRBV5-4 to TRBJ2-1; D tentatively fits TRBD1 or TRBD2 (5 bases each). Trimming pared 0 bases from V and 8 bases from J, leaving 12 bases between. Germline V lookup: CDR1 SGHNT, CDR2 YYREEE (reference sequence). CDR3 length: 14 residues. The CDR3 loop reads CASSLAYQGDEQFF. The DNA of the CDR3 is TGTGCCAGCAGCTTGGCCTATCAGGGAGATGAGCAGTTCTTC.

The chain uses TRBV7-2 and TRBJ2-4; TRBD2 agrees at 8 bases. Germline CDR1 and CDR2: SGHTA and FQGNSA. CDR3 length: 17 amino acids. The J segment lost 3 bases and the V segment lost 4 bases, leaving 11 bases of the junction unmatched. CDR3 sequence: CASSSHLVAGGKNIQYF. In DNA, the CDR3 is TGTGCCAGCAGCTCCCACCTCGTTGCGGGAGGCAAAAACATTCAGTACTTC.

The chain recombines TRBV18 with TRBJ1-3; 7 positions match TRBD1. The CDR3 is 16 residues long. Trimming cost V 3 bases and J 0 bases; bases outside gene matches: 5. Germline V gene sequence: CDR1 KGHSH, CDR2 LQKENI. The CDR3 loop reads CASSPSTGHSGNTIYF. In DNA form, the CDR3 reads TGTGCCAGCTCACCGTCGACAGGGCACTCTGGAAACACCATATATTTT. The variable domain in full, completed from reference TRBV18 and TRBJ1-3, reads NAGVMQNPRHLVRRRGQEARLRCSPMKGHSHVYWYRQLPEEGLKFMVYLQKENIIDESGMPKERFSAEFPKEGPSILRIQQVVRGDSAAYFCASSPSTGHSGNTIYFGEGSWLTVV.

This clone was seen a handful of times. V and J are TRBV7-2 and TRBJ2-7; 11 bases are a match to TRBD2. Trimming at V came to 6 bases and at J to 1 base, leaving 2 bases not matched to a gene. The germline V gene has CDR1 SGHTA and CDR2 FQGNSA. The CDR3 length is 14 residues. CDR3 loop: CASRWTSGSYEQYF. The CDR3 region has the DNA TGTGCCAGCAGATGGACTAGCGGGTCCTACGAGCAGTACTTC. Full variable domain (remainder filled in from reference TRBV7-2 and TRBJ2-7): GAGVSQSPSNKVTEKGKDVELRCDPISGHTALYWYRQSLGQGLEFLIYFQGNSAPDKSGLPSDRFSAERTGGSVSTLTIQRTQQEDSAVYLCASRWTSGSYEQYFGPGTRLTVT.

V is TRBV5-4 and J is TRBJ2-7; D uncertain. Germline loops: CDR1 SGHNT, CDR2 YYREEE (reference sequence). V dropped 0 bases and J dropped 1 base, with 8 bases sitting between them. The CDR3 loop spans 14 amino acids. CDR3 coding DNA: TGTGCCAGCAGCTTGGAGATGGATTCCTACGAGCAGTACTTC. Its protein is CASSLEMDSYEQYF.

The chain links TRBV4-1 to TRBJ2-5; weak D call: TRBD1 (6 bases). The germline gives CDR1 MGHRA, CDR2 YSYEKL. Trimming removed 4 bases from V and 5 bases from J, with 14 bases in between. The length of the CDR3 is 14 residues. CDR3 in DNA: TGCGCCAGCAGCCCACAGGGAGTTGGGGAGACCCAGTACTTC. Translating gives CASSPQGVGETQYF.

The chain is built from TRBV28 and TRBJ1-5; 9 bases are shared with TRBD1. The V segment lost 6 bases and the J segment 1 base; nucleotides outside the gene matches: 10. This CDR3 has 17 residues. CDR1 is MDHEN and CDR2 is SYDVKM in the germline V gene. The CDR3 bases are TGTGCCAGCAGGGCACCGCGACAGGGGGGAAGCAATCAGCCCCAGCATTTT. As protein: CASRAPRQGGSNQPQHF.

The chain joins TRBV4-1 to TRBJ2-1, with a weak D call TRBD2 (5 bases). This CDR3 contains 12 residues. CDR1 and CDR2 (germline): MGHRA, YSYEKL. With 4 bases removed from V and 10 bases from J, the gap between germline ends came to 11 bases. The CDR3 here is CASSPLGVEQFF. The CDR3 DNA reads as TGCGCCAGCAGCCCCCTCGGGGTGGAGCAGTTCTTC.

Here the CDR3 reads CASSVEARVSTDTQYF. CDR3 sequence (DNA): TGTGCCAGCAGCGTAGAGGCAAGGGTATCCACAGATACGCAGTATTTT. The gene calls are TRBV9 and TRBJ2-3; D is ambiguous. The germline CDR1 and CDR2 sequences are SGDLS and YYNGEE. V was cut by 0 bases and J by 2 bases, with 13 bases left in between. This CDR3 comprises 16 residues.

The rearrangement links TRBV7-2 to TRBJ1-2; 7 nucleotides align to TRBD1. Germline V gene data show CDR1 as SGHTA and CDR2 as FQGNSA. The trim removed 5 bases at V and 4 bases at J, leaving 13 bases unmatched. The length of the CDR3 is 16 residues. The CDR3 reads CASSQRRQGEPYGYTF. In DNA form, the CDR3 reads TGTGCCAGCAGCCAACGACGACAGGGTGAACCCTATGGCTACACCTTC.

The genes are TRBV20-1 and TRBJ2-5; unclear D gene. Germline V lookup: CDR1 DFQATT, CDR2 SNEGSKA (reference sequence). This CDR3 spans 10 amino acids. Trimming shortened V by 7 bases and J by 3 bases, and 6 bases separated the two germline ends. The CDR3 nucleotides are TGCAGTGTTCAGAAAGAGACCCAGTACTTC. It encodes CSVQKETQYF.

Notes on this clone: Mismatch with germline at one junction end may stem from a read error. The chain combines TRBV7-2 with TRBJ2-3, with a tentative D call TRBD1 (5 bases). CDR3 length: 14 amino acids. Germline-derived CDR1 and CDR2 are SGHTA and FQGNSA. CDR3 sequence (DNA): TGTGCCAGCAGCTTAGGGTGGGGCGACCGCCCTGCCCAATTT. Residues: CASSLGWGDRPAQF.

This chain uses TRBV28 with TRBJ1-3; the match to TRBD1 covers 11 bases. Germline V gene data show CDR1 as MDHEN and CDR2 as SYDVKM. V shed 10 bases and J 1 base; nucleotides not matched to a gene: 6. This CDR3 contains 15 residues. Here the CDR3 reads CATTGQGGSGNTIYF. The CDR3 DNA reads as TGTGCCACCACGGGACAGGGGGGATCTGGAAACACCATATATTTT.

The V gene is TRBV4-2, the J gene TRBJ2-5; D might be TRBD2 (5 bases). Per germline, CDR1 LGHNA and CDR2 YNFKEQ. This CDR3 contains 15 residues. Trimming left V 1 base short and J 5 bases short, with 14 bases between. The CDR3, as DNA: TGTGCCAGCAGCCAAGGTGGACTCTTATGGGAGACCCAGTACTTC. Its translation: CASSQGGLLWETQYF.

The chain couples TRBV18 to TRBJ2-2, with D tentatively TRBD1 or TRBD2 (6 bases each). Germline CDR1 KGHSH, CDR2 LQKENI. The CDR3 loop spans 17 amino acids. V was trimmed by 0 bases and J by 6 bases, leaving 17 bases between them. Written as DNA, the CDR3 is TGTGCCAGCTCACCACCGGTAACAGGGAGGAAGGCCGGGGAGCTGTTTTTT. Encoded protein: CASSPPVTGRKAGELFF.

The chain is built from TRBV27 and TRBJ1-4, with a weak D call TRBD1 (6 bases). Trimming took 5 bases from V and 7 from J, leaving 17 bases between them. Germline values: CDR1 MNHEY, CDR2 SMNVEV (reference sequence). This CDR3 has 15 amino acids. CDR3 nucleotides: TGTGCCAGCAGTCTAGGACAGTCCTGGCGTGAAAAACTGTTTTTT. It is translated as CASSLGQSWREKLFF.

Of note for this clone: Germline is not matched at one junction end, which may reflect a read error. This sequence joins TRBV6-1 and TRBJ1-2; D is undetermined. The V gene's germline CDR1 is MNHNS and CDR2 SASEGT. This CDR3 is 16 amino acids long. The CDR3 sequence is CASNEGWTYPNYGYTF. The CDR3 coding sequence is TGTGCCAGCAATGAAGGTTGGACTTACCCCAACTATGGCTACACCTTC.

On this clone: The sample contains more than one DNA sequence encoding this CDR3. As DNA, the CDR3 is TGTGCCAGCAGCTCTAGCGGGAGGGTATACAATGAGCAGTTCTTC. Its translation: CASSSSGRVYNEQFF. The chain couples TRBV7-9 to TRBJ2-1; 12 bases agree with TRBD2. The CDR3 has 15 residues. Looked up from germline, CDR1 is SEHNR and CDR2 is FQNEAQ (reference sequence). V was clipped by 4 bases and J by 4 bases; unmatched bases: 2. The whole variable domain, filled in from reference TRBV7-9 and TRBJ2-1, reads DTGVSQNPRHKITKRGQNVTFRCDPISEHNRLYWYRQTLGQGPEFLTYFQNEAQLEKSRLLSDRFSAERPKGSFSTLEIQRTEQGDSAMYLCASSSSGRVYNEQFFGPGTRLTVL.

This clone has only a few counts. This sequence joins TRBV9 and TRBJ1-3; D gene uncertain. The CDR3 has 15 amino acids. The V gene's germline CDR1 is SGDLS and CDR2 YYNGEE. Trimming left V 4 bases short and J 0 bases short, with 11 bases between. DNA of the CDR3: TGTGCCAGCAGCTCCCGAATGGACTCTGGAAACACCATATATTTT. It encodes CASSSRMDSGNTIYF.

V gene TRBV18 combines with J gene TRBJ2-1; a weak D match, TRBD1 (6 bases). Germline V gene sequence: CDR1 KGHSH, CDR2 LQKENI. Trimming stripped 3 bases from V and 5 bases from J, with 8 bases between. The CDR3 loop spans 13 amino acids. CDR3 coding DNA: TGTGCCAGCTCACCGGGACAACACAATGAGCAGTTCTTC. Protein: CASSPGQHNEQFF.

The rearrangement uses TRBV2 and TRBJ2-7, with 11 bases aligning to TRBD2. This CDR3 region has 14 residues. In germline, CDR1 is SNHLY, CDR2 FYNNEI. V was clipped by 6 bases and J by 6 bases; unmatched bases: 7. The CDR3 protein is CASRVAGGPREQYF. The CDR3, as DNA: TGTGCCAGCAGAGTAGCGGGGGGGCCCCGCGAGCAGTACTTC.

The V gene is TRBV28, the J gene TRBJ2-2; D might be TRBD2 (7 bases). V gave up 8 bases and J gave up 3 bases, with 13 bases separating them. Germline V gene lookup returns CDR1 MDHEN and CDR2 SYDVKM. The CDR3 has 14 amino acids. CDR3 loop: CASGGGADTGELFF. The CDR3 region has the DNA TGTGCCAGCGGAGGGGGGGCGGACACCGGGGAGCTGTTTTTT.

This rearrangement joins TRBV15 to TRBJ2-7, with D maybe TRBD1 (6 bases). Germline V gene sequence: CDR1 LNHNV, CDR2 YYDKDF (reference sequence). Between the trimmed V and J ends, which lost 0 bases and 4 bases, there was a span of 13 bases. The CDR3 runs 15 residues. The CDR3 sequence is CATSRDRNTGYEQYF. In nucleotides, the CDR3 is TGTGCCACCAGCAGAGACCGTAATACAGGGTACGAGCAGTACTTC.

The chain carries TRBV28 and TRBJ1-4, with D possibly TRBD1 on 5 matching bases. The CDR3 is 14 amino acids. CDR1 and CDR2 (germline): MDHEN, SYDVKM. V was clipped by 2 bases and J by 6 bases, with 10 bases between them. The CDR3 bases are TGTGCCAGCAGTTTAGGGGGGTCAGATGAAAAACTGTTTTTT. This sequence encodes CASSLGGSDEKLFF.

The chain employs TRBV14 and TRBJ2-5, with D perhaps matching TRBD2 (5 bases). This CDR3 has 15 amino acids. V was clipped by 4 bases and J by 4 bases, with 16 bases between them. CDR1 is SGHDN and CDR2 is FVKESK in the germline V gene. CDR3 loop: CASSLTRPGGETQYF. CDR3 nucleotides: TGTGCCAGCAGCCTCACCCGTCCTGGAGGAGAGACCCAGTACTTC.

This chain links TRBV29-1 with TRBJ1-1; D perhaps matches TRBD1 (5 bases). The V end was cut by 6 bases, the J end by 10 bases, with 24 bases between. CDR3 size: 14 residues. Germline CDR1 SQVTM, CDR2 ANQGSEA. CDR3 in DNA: TGCAGCGTCGCGTCCCGTTTGTCTGCAGGGACAGCTTTCTTT. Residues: CSVASRLSAGTAFF.

This chain's CDR3 is CASSLAWDRVYEQYF. The DNA of the CDR3 is TGTGCCAGCAGCTTGGCATGGGACAGGGTCTACGAGCAGTACTTC. The chain uses TRBV5-6 and TRBJ2-7; 9 positions match TRBD1. The V gene end was trimmed by 0 bases and the J gene end by 3 bases; junction bases not matched to a gene: 4. Germline CDR1 SGHDT, CDR2 YYEEEE. The CDR3 totals 15 residues.

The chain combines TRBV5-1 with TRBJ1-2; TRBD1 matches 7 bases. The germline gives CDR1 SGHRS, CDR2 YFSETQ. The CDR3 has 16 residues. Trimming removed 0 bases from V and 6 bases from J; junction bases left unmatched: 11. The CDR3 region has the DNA TGCGCCAGCAGCTTGGTCCCCGCGCAGGGGGTGGATGGCTACACCTTC. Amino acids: CASSLVPAQGVDGYTF.

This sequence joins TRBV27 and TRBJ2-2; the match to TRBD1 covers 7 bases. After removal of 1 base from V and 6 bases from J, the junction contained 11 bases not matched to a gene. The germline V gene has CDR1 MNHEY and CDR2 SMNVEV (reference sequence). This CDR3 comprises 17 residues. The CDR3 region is CASSLFSIRGRSGELFF. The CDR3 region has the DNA TGTGCCAGCAGTTTATTTAGTATCAGGGGGAGATCCGGGGAGCTGTTTTTT.

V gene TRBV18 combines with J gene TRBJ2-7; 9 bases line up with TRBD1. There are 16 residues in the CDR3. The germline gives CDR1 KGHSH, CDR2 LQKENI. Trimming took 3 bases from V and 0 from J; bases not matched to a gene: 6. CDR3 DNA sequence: TGTGCCAGCTCACCTCGGGACAGGGCGAGCTCCTACGAGCAGTACTTC. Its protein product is CASSPRDRASSYEQYF.